This TCR beta chain was documented in a study of blood T cell repertoires in COVID-19. Overall study: Italy, Spain and the United States were the sources of the convalescent and acute COVID-19 samples. In each case, the material was cDNA or gDNA derived from T cells, B-cell-depleted T cells, or PBMCs.

CDR3 length equals 14 residues. The germline V gene has CDR1 MNHEY and CDR2 SVGAGI. The trim removed 8 bases at V and 9 bases at J, leaving 10 bases unmatched. In the original processing: The authors estimated nucleated cell counts from reference gene primer amplification. Sequencing was performed with immunoSEQ multiplex PCR; in TCRdb, only in-frame clones are kept and a portion is missing. That table is the source of V, J and clone size, and D and trimming were worked out from the DNA. Of roughly 120,000 clones listed, around 90% are singletons. V gene TRBV6-5 combines with J gene TRBJ2-1, with TRBD2 identical over 10 bases. Sequenced input: peripheral blood. This TCR derives from a man aged 45 to 65 with active COVID-19. CDR3 DNA: TGTGCCAGCCTACGTAGCGGGAGGTCAGGTGAGCAGTTCTTC. This encodes CASLRSGRSGEQFF.